Shown below are 19 T cell receptor beta chains from a single sample sequenced in a study of beta chain features in type 1 diabetes. cDNA synthesis used the whole RNA isolate, giving expressed TCRB sequences. Generated by immunoSEQ multiplex PCR, the TCRdb table keeps only in-frame clones and is missing some. Seen here are around 500,000 clones, more than 9.5% observed once, and the top ten hold approximately 0.05%. Sequenced material: naive CD4+ T cells from blood. Every receptor here comes from a woman between 18 and 30 years old in good health.

This clone was observed a few times. This chain joins TRBV5-5 and TRBJ2-3; 8 bases are shared with TRBD1. Germline trimming cut 4 bases from V and 6 bases from J; bases unmatched to any gene: 13. This CDR3 contains 16 residues. The germline V gene encodes CDR1 SGHKS and CDR2 YYEKEE (reference sequence). CDR3 amino acids: CASSPLRGQSSDTQYF. CDR3 bases: TGTGCCAGCAGCCCACTCAGGGGGCAATCGTCGGATACGCAGTATTTT.

This clone turned up a few times. This chain uses TRBV30 with TRBJ1-4; D is uncertain. Germline CDR1 is GTSNPN and CDR2 is SVGIG (reference sequence). V lost 1 base and J 0 bases, leaving 12 bases between the germline ends. The CDR3 has 16 residues. CDR3 loop: CAWSGRIRATNEKLFF. The CDR3 nucleotides read TGTGCCTGGAGTGGGCGGATTCGGGCAACTAATGAAAAACTGTTTTTT.

The V call is TRBV29-1, the J call TRBJ1-2, with a tentative D call TRBD1 (5 bases). Germline V gene sequence: CDR1 SQVTM, CDR2 ANQGSEA. Trimming removed 4 bases at V and 6 bases at J, with 12 bases between. The CDR3 spans 12 residues. This CDR3 is CSVVHQGDGYTF. In DNA, the CDR3 is TGCAGCGTTGTCCACCAGGGAGATGGCTACACCTTC. Variable domain in full (rest from reference TRBV29-1 and TRBJ1-2): SAVISQKPSRDICQRGTSLTIQCQVDSQVTMMFWYRQQPGQSLTLIATANQGSEATYESGFVIDKFPISRPNLTFSTLTVSNMSPEDSSIYLCSVVHQGDGYTFGSGTRLTVV.

This clone was seen a handful of times. This sequence joins TRBV6-6 and TRBJ1-2; D perhaps matches TRBD1 (6 bases). The CDR3 has 14 residues. Germline CDR1 and CDR2: MNHNY and SVGAGI (reference sequence). Trimming removed 6 bases at V and 8 bases at J, with 19 bases between. CDR3 bases: TGTGCCAGCAGGCCGGACAGCCGTCCGGAGGGCTACACCTTC. This encodes CASRPDSRPEGYTF.

This clone was seen more than once but under ten times. The chain recombines TRBV2 with TRBJ2-7; weak D call: TRBD2 (6 bases). This CDR3 has 14 residues. V lost 6 bases and J lost 2, with 14 bases in between. Germline lookup yields CDR1 SNHLY and CDR2 FYNNEI. The CDR3 here is CASSPGRGTYEQYF. The CDR3 DNA reads as TGTGCCAGCAGCCCCGGACGGGGGACCTACGAGCAGTACTTC. Filled out from reference TRBV2 and TRBJ2-7, the complete variable domain reads EPEVTQTPSHQVTQMGQEVILRCVPISNHLYFYWYRQILGQKVEFLVSFYNNEISEKSEIFDDQFSVERPDGSNFTLKIRSTKLEDSAMYFCASSPGRGTYEQYFGPGTRLTVT.

V usage is TRBV9 and J usage is TRBJ2-3, with D hard to call. The V end lost 0 bases, the J end lost 6 bases, and 17 bases lay between the germline ends. CDR1 and CDR2 from the germline V gene are SGDLS and YYNGEE. This CDR3 contains 16 residues. As DNA, the CDR3 is TGTGCCAGCAGCGTAGCGGTGACAAGGTTTGGTGATACGCAGTATTTT. Its translation: CASSVAVTRFGDTQYF.

This clone was seen a few times. This rearrangement joins TRBV2 to TRBJ2-5; D remains unclear. V gave up 3 bases and J gave up 5 bases, with 7 bases separating them. The germline gives CDR1 SNHLY, CDR2 FYNNEI. The CDR3 extends over 12 amino acids. CDR3 sequence reads: CASSERIETQYF. CDR3 coding DNA: TGTGCCAGCAGTGAGAGGATCGAGACCCAGTACTTC.

The J gene is TRBJ2-7, the V gene TRBV10-3; TRBD1 agrees at 8 bases. Trimming removed 0 bases from V and 7 bases from J; junction bases left unmatched: 5. This CDR3 has 14 amino acids. CDR1 ENHRY and CDR2 SYGVKD come from the germline V gene. The CDR3 region is CAISESQGADEQYV. CDR3 bases: TGTGCCATCAGTGAGTCGCAGGGGGCAGATGAGCAGTACGTC.

Only a few counts were recorded for this clone. The chain has TRBV15 and TRBJ2-2; 9 bases agree with TRBD1. The germline gives CDR1 LNHNV, CDR2 YYDKDF (reference sequence). The CDR3 is 16 amino acids. V shed 5 bases and J 4 bases; nucleotides not matched to a gene: 8. The DNA of the CDR3 is TGTGCCACCAGCTTGACAGGGGGGATACCCACCGGGGAGCTGTTTTTT. Amino acids: CATSLTGGIPTGELFF. Variable domain in full (rest from reference TRBV15 and TRBJ2-2): DAMVIQNPRYQVTQFGKPVTLSCSQTLNHNVMYWYQQKSSQAPKLLFHYYDKDFNNEADTPDNFQSRRPNTSFCFLDIRSPGLGDTAMYLCATSLTGGIPTGELFFGEGSRLTVL.

The chain couples TRBV5-1 to TRBJ1-6, with a possible D match to TRBD1 (6 bases). Germline V lookup: CDR1 SGHRS, CDR2 YFSETQ. This CDR3 contains 14 residues. The ends were cut back, 2 bases at V and 5 bases at J, with 8 bases in the middle. CDR3 loop: CASSLQGNNSPLHF. CDR3 coding DNA: TGCGCCAGCAGCTTACAGGGAAATAATTCACCCCTCCACTTT.

The chain joins TRBV7-2 to TRBJ2-1; the D is unclear. CDR1 is SGHTA and CDR2 is FQGNSA in the germline V gene. CDR3 length: 12 residues. V lost 0 bases and J 12 bases, leaving 9 bases between the germline ends. CDR3: CASSLARVLQFF. Written as DNA, the CDR3 is TGTGCCAGCAGCTTAGCCCGAGTGTTGCAGTTCTTC.

The chain couples TRBV5-4 to TRBJ2-5, with D perhaps matching TRBD1 (6 bases). Germline V gene sequence: CDR1 SGHNT, CDR2 YYREEE (reference sequence). The CDR3 consists of 15 residues. The germline V and J ends were trimmed by 0 bases and 5 bases, with 14 bases remaining between them. DNA for the CDR3: TGTGCCAGCAGCTTGGCAGGGGATCTTAGGGAGACCCAGTACTTC. Protein sequence: CASSLAGDLRETQYF.

In this sample, this clone turned up many times. The chain combines TRBV29-1 with TRBJ1-2; D not resolved. Trimming removed 6 bases at V and 8 bases at J, with 13 bases between. Germline V gene lookup returns CDR1 SQVTM and CDR2 ANQGSEA. This CDR3 is 11 amino acids long. This CDR3 reads CSVDTEGGYTF. Written as DNA, the CDR3 is TGCAGCGTCGATACAGAGGGAGGCTACACCTTC. The full variable domain, with the rest looked up from reference TRBV29-1 and TRBJ1-2, is SAVISQKPSRDICQRGTSLTIQCQVDSQVTMMFWYRQQPGQSLTLIATANQGSEATYESGFVIDKFPISRPNLTFSTLTVSNMSPEDSSIYLCSVDTEGGYTFGSGTRLTVV.

This clone was detected only a few times. The chain recombines TRBV9 with TRBJ2-7; possible D gene TRBD1, 6 bases. The CDR3 runs to 16 residues. The germline gives CDR1 SGDLS, CDR2 YYNGEE. Trimming took off 3 bases at V and 3 bases at J, with 19 bases between the two ends. As DNA, the CDR3 is TGTGCCAGCAGCGCCTATGGGACACCGAGGCACTACGAGCAGTACGTC. Encoded protein: CASSAYGTPRHYEQYV.

V usage is TRBV7-8 and J usage is TRBJ1-1; D gene unclear. Trimming took off 8 bases at V and 0 bases at J, with 4 bases between the two ends. The V gene's germline CDR1 is SGHVS and CDR2 FQNEAQ. The CDR3 totals 11 residues. The CDR3 here is CASGLNTEAFF. The CDR3 DNA is TGTGCCAGCGGGTTGAACACTGAAGCTTTCTTT.

This chain links TRBV6-5 with TRBJ2-5; tentatively, D is TRBD1 or TRBD2 (5 bases each). The CDR3 loop spans 13 amino acids. V lost 9 bases, J lost 6 bases, and 17 bases lay in between. The germline V gene has CDR1 MNHEY and CDR2 SVGAGI. The CDR3 here is CASRWGAGKTQYF. The CDR3 region has the DNA TGTGCCAGTCGTTGGGGAGCAGGGAAGACCCAGTACTTC.

The table lists this clone with a few counts. The CDR3 DNA reads as TGTGCCAGCAGCTTTCAGGGAAGAAACTACGAGCAGTACTTC. Translating gives CASSFQGRNYEQYF. V gene TRBV7-2 combines with J gene TRBJ2-7; TRBD1 is a possible D gene (5 bases). This CDR3 comprises 14 residues. Deletions cut 3 bases from V and 3 bases from J, with 12 bases between. Germline lookup yields CDR1 SGHTA and CDR2 FQGNSA.

This clone was observed a few times. The sample contains more than one DNA sequence encoding this CDR3. V usage is TRBV20-1 and J usage is TRBJ2-3; a weak D match, TRBD1 (6 bases). Looked up from germline, CDR1 is DFQATT and CDR2 is SNEGSKA (reference sequence). CDR3 length: 11 residues. V was clipped by 6 bases and J by 5 bases, with 9 bases between them. Here the CDR3 reads CSATRGDTQYF. The CDR3 DNA sequence: TGCAGTGCGACCAGGGGAGATACGCAGTATTTT.

The chain employs TRBV6-4 and TRBJ2-3; no definite D call. V shed 4 bases and J shed 2 bases, with 13 bases lying between them. This CDR3 is 15 amino acids long. The germline V gene encodes CDR1 MRHNA and CDR2 SNTAGT. CDR3 protein: CASSGSWPSTDTQYF. The CDR3 coding sequence is TGTGCCAGCAGTGGATCGTGGCCTTCCACAGATACGCAGTATTTT.